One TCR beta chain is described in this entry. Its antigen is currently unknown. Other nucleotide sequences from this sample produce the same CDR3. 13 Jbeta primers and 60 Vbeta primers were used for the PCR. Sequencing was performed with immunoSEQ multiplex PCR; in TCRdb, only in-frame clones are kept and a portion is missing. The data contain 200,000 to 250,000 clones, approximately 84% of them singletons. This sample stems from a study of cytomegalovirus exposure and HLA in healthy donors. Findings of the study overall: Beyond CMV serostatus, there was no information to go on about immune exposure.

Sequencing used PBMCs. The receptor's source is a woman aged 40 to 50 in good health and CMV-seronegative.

As DNA, the CDR3 is TGTGCCAGCAGTCTCCTGTCGGGAAACACCATATATTTT. It yields the protein CASSLLSGNTIYF. The chain recombines TRBV27 with TRBJ1-3; D is undetermined. Per germline, CDR1 MNHEY and CDR2 SMNVEV (reference sequence). The V gene lost 5 bases and the J gene lost 4 bases, with 9 bases spanning the gap. The CDR3 is made up of 13 amino acids.